One sample yielded the 9 T cell receptor beta chains listed below, sequenced in a study of blood T cell repertoires in COVID-19. Some clones are missing from TCRdb's copy, which holds only in-frame ones; the method was immunoSEQ multiplex PCR. This sample has 200,000 to 250,000 clones, with 75% to 90% found just once. Specimen: peripheral blood. These receptors came from a human donor in a cohort sampled during active COVID-19.

The chain employs TRBV12-3 or TRBV12-4 and TRBJ1-2, with a weak D call TRBD1 (5 bases). The V end was cut by 5 bases, the J end by 4 bases, with 8 bases between. The CDR3 is made up of 12 amino acids. Here the CDR3 DNA reads TGTGCCAGCAGTGACAGCCTCTATGGCTACACCTTC. Translated: CASSDSLYGYTF.

This chain's CDR3 is CSVAYSYEQYF. The CDR3 DNA sequence: TGCAGCGTTGCCTACAGCTACGAGCAGTACTTC. J is TRBJ2-7 and V is TRBV29-1; D remains ambiguous. The germline CDR1 and CDR2 sequences are SQVTM and ANQGSEA. This CDR3 is 11 amino acids long. V lost 4 bases and J lost 3, with 7 bases in between.

The CDR3 DNA reads as TGCGCCAGCAGTGAGGGAGGCAGAGCCTACGAGCAGTACTTC. It is translated as CASSEGGRAYEQYF. The chain recombines TRBV10-2 with TRBJ2-7; D may be TRBD2 (5 bases). Germline-derived CDR1 and CDR2 are WSHSY and SAAADI. Trimming took off 2 bases at V and 2 bases at J, with 10 bases between the two ends. The CDR3 runs 14 residues.

The genes are TRBV28 and TRBJ2-7; 7 nucleotides align to TRBD1. This CDR3 contains 16 residues. Per the germline V gene, CDR1 is MDHEN and CDR2 is SYDVKM. With V trimmed by 4 bases and J by 3 bases, 12 bases remained unmatched. CDR3 nucleotide sequence: TGTGCCAGCAGTTCACAGGGGACAAGGAAACTCTACGAGCAGTACTTC. The encoded protein is CASSSQGTRKLYEQYF.

This chain links TRBV7-2 with TRBJ2-7, with 7 bases lining up with TRBD1. The germline CDR1 and CDR2 sequences are SGHTA and FQGNSA. V trimming: 5 bases; J trimming: 0 bases; junction bases outside the gene matches: 7. The CDR3 spans 15 residues. The CDR3 loop reads CASSVGGQSSYEQYF. Here the CDR3 DNA reads TGTGCCAGCAGCGTAGGGGGACAGTCCTCCTACGAGCAGTACTTC.

The chain carries TRBV12-5 and TRBJ1-1; D is ambiguous. Trimming removed 4 bases at V and 1 base at J, with 19 bases between. Germline V gene data show CDR1 as LGHNT and CDR2 as FRNRAP. The CDR3 contains 17 residues. This CDR3 is CASGSPPPRLENTEAFF. The CDR3 coding sequence is TGTGCTAGTGGTTCGCCCCCCCCGAGGCTAGAGAACACTGAAGCTTTCTTT.

This clone was recorded many times. The chain links TRBV30 to TRBJ2-7, with D perhaps matching TRBD2 (5 bases). V lost 4 bases and J lost 6, with 10 bases in between. Germline loops: CDR1 GTSNPN, CDR2 SVGIG (reference sequence). CDR3 length: 11 residues. CDR3 amino acids: CAWTGEGEQYF. The CDR3 DNA reads as TGTGCCTGGACGGGCGAGGGCGAGCAGTACTTC.

V and J are TRBV14 and TRBJ2-5, with a weak D call TRBD2 (6 bases). V dropped 2 bases and J dropped 5 bases, with 12 bases sitting between them. From germline, CDR1 is SGHDN and CDR2 FVKESK. The CDR3 loop spans 14 amino acids. The CDR3, as DNA: TGTGCCAGCAGCCAATCCCCTAGCGTGGAGACCCAGTACTTC. Residues: CASSQSPSVETQYF.

CDR3 protein: CASSFGQGRTYEQYF. The CDR3, as DNA: TGTGCCAGCAGCTTCGGACAGGGAAGGACCTACGAGCAGTACTTC. The chain links TRBV11-2 to TRBJ2-7; 8 positions agree with TRBD1. Germline assignment: CDR1 SGHAT and CDR2 FQNNGV. The CDR3 spans 15 residues. With 3 bases clipped from V and 2 bases from J, the junction kept 6 bases outside the gene matches.